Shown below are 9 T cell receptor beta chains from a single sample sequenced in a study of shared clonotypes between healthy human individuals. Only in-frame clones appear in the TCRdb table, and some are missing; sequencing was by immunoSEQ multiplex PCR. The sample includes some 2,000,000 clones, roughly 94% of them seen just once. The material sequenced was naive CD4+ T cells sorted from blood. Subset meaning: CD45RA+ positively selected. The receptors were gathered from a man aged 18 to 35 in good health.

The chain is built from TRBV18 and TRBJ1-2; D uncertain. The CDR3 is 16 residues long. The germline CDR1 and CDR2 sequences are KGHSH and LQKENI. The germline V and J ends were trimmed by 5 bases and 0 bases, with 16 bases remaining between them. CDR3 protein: CASSSTGSQANYGYTF. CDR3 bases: TGTGCCAGCTCATCCACCGGATCGCAGGCTAACTATGGCTACACCTTC.

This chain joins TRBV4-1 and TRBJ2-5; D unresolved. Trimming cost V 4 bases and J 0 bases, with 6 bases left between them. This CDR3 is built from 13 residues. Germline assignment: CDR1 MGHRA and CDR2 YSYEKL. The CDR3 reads CASSLAHQETQYF. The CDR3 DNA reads TGCGCCAGCAGCCTCGCTCACCAAGAGACCCAGTACTTC.

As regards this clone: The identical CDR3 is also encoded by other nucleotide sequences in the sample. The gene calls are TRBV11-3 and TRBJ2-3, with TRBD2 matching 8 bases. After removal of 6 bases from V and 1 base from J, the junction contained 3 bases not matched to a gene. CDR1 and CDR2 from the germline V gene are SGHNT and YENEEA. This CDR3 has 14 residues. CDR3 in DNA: TGTGCCAGCAGTGTCGGGGGGGGCACAGATACGCAGTATTTT. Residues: CASSVGGGTDTQYF.

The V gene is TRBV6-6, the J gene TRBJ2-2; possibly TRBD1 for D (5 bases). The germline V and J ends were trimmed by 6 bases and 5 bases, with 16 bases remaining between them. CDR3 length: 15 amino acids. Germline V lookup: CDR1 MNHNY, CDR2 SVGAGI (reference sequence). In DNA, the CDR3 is TGTGCCAGCAGCCCCTCGGCAGGGATGACCGGGGAGCTGTTTTTT. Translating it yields CASSPSAGMTGELFF.

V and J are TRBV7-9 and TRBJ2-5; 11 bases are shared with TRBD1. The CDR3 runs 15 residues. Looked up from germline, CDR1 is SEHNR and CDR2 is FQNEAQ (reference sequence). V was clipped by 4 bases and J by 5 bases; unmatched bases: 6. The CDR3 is CASSSPGQGVETQYF. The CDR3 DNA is TGTGCCAGCAGCTCTCCGGGACAGGGGGTGGAGACCCAGTACTTC.

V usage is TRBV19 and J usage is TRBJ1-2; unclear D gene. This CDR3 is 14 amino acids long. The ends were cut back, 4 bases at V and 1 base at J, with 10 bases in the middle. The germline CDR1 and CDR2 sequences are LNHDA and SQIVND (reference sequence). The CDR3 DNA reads TGTGCCAGTAGTACTTCGAGGGATAACTATGGCTACACCTTC. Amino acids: CASSTSRDNYGYTF.

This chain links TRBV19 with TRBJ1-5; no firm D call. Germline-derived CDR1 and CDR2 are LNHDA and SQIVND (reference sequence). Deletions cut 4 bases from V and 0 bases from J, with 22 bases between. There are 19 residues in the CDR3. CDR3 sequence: CASSSPASATSYSNQPQHF. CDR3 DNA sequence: TGTGCCAGTAGTAGCCCCGCATCGGCGACCTCTTATAGCAATCAGCCCCAGCATTTT.

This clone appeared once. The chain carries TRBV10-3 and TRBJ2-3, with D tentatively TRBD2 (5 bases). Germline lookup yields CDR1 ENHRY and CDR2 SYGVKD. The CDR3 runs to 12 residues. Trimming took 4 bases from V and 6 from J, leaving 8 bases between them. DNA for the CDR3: TGTGCCATCAGTGGAACGGGGGATACGCAGTATTTT. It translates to CAISGTGDTQYF.

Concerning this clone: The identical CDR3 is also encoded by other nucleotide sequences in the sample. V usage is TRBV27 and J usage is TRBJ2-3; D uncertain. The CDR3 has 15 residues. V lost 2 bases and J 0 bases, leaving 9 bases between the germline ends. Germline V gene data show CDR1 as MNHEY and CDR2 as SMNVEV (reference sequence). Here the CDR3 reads CASSLGRSSTDTQYF. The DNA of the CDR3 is TGTGCCAGCAGTTTAGGCAGGAGCAGCACAGATACGCAGTATTTT.